The source of this T cell receptor (beta chain) is a study of response to subunit inactivated influenza vaccine. Overall study results and limits: New T cells are recruited in small numbers by each seasonal influenza vaccination, according to the authors' suggestion.

As concerns this clonotype: Its antigen is undetermined.

MiXCR, applied by TCRdb to the RT-PCR reads, yields one record per CDR3 protein. The sample holds 750,000 to 850,000 distinct CDR3 sequences; less than 20% are singletons and the top ten take roughly 11%. Looked up from germline, CDR1 is DFQATT and CDR2 is SNEGSKA (reference sequence). Trimming removed 4 bases at V and 0 bases at J, with 9 bases between. The CDR3 covers 13 residues. This sequence was found in a man between 45 and 60 years old who received an inactivated influenza vaccine. The sequences come from PBMCs from blood, collected roughly 5 days after vaccination. The J gene is TRBJ1-1, the V gene TRBV20-1, with a tentative D call TRBD1 (5 bases). The CDR3 region has the DNA TGCAGTGCTATAGACAGACTGAACACTGAAGCTTTCTTT. This sequence encodes CSAIDRLNTEAFF.